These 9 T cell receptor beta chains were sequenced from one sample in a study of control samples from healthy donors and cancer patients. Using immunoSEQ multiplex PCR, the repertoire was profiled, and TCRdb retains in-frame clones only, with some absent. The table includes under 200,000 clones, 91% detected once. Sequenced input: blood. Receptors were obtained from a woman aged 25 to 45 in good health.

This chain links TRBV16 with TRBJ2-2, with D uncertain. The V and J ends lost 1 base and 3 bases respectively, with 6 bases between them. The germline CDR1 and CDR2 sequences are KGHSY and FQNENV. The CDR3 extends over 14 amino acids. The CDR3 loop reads CASSQWGYTGELFF. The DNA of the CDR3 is TGTGCCAGCAGCCAATGGGGTTACACCGGGGAGCTGTTTTTT.

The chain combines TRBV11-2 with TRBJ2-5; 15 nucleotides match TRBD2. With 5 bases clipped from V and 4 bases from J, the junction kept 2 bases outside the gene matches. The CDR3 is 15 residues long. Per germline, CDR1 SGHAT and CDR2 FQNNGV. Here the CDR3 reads CASSPGLAGGETQYF. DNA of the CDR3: TGTGCCAGCAGCCCGGGACTAGCGGGGGGAGAGACCCAGTACTTC.

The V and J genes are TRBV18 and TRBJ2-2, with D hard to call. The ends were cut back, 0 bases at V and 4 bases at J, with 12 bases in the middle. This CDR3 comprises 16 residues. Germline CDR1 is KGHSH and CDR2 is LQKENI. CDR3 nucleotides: TGTGCCAGCTCACCACCCCGGACGGCGAGCACCGGGGAGCTGTTTTTT. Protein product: CASSPPRTASTGELFF.

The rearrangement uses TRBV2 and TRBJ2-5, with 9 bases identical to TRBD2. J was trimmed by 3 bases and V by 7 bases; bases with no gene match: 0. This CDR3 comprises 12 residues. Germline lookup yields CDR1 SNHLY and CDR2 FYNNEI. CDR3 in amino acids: CASTSGKETQYF. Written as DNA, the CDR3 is TGTGCCAGCACTAGCGGGAAAGAGACCCAGTACTTC.

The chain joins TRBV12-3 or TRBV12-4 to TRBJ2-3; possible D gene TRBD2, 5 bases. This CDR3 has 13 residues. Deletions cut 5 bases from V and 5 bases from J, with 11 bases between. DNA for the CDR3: TGTGCCAGCAGTATCCTAGCCCGAGATACGCAGTATTTT. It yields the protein CASSILARDTQYF.

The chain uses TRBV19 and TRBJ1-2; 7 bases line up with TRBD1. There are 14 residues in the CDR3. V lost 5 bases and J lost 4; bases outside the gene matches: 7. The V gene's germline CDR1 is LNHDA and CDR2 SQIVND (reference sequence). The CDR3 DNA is TGTGCCAGTAGTCGATCAGGGGGGCCCTATGGCTACACCTTC. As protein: CASSRSGGPYGYTF.

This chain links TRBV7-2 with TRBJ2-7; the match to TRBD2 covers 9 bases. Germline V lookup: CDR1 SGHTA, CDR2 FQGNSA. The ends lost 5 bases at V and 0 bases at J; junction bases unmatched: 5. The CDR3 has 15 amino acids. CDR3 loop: CASSDSGGPSYEQYF. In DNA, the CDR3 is TGTGCCAGCAGCGATAGCGGGGGACCCTCCTACGAGCAGTACTTC.

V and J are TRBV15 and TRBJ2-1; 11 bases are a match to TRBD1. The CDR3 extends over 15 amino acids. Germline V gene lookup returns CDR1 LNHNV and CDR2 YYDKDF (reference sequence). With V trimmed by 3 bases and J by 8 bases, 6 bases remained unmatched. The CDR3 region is CATSRGQGVGDEQFF. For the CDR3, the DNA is TGTGCCACCAGCAGGGGACAGGGGGTTGGCGATGAGCAGTTCTTC.

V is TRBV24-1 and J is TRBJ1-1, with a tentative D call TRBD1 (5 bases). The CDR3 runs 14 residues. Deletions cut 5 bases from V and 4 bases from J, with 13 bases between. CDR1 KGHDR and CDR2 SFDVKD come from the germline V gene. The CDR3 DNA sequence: TGTGCCACCAGTGCGGAGCAGGGTGGCACTGAAGCTTTCTTT. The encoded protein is CATSAEQGGTEAFF.